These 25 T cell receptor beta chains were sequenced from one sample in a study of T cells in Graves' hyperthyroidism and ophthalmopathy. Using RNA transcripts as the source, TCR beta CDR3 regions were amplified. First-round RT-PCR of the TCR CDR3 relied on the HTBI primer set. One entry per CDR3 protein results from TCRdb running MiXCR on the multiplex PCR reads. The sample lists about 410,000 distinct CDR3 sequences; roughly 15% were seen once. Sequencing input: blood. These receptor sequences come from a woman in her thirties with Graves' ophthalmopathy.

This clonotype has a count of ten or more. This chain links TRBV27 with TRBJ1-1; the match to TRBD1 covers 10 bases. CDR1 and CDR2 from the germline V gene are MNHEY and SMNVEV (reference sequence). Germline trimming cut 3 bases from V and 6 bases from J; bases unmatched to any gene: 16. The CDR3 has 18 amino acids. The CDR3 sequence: CASSFMRGADRGRAEAFF. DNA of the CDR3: TGTGCCAGCAGTTTCATGAGAGGTGCGGACAGGGGGAGGGCTGAAGCTTTCTTT.

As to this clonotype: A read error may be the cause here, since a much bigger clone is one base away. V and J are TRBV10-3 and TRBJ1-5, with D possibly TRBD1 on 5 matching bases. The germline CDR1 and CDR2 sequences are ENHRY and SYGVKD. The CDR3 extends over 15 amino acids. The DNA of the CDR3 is TGTGCCATCAGTGAGGGGACCGTTAACAATCAGCCCCACCATTTT. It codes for CAISEGTVNNQPHHF.

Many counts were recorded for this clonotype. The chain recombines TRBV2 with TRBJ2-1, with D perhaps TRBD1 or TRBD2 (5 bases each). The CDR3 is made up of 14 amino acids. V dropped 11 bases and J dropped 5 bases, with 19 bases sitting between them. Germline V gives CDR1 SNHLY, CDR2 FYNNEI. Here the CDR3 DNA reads TGTGCCGGGTGCTTGAGGGGTACCAACAATGAGCAGTTCTTC. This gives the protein CAGCLRGTNNEQFF.

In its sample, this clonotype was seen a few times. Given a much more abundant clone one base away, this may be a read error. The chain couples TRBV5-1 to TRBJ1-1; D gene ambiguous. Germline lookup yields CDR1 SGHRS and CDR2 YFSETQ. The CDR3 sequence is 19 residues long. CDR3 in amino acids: CASSLARATANGGGTDAFF. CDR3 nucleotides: TGCGCCAGCAGCTTGGCTAGGGCGACCGCGAACGGAGGTGGAACTGATGCTTTCTTT. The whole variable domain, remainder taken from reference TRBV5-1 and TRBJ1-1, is KAGVTQTPRYLIKTRGQQVTLSCSPISGHRSVSWYQQTPGQGLQFLFEYFSETQRNKGNFPGRFSGRQFSNSRSEMNVSTLELGDSALYLCASSLARATANGGGTDAFFGQGTRLTVV.

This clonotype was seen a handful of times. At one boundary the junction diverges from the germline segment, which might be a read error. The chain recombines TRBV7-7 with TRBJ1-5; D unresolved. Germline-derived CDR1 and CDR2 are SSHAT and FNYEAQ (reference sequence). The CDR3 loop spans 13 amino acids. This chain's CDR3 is CASSLALNQPQHF. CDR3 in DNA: TGTGCTAGCAGCTTGGCTCTCAATCAGCCCCAGCATTTT.

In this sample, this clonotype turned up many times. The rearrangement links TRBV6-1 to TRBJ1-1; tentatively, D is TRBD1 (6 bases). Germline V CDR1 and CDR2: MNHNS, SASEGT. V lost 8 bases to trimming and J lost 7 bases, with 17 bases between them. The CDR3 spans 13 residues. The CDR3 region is CASYPVGGGEAFF. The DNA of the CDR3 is TGTGCCAGCTACCCCGTGGGAGGGGGTGAAGCTTTCTTT.

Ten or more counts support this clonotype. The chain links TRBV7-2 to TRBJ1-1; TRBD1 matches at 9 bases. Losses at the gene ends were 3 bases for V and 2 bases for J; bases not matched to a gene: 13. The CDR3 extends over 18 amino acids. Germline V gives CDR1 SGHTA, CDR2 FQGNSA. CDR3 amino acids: CASSFQAWDRAGNTEAFF. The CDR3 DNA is TGTGCCAGCAGCTTCCAGGCCTGGGACAGGGCGGGAAACACTGAAGCTTTCTTT.

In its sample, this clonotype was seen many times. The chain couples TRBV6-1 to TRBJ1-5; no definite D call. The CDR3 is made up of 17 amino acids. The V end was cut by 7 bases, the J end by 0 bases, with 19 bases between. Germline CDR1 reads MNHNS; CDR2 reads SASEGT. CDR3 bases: TGTGCCAGCATGGAAGCAAGACGTCGGGATAGCAATCAGCCCCAGCATTTT. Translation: CASMEARRRDSNQPQHF.

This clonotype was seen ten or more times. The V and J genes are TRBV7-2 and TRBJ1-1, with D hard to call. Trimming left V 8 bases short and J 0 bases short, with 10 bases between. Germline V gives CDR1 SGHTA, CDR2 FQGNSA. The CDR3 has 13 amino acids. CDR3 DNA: TGTGCCAGCTACCTCTTCATGAACACTGAAGCTTTCTTT. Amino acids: CASYLFMNTEAFF.

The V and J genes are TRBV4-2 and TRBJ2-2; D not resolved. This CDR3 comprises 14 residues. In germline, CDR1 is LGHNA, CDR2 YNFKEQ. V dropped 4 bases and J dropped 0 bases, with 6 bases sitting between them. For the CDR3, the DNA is TGTGCCAGCAGCCGGGAACCGAACACCGGGGAGCTGTTTTTT. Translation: CASSREPNTGELFF.

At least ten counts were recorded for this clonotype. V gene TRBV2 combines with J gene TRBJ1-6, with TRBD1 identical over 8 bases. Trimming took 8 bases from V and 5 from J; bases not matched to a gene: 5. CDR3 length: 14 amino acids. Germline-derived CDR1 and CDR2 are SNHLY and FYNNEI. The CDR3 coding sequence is TGTGCCAGCGGGACAGGCGAAAATAATTCACCCCTCCACTTT. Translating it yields CASGTGENNSPLHF.

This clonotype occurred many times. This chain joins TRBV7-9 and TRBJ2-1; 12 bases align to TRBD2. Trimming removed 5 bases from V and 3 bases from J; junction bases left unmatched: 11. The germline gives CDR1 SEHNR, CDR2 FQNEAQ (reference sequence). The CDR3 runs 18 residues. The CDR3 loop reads CASSPRPRTSGVYNEQFF. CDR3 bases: TGTGCCAGCAGCCCCCGTCCCCGGACTAGCGGGGTCTACAATGAGCAGTTCTTC.

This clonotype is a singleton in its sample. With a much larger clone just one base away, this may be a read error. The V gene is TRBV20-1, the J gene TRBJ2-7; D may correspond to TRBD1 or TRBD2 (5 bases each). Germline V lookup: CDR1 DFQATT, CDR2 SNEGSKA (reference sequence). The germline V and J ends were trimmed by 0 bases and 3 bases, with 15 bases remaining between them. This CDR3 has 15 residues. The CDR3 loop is CSARDTGKGLYEQYF. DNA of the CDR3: TGCAGTGCTAGAGATACAGGCAAAGGACTCTACGAGCAGTACTTC.

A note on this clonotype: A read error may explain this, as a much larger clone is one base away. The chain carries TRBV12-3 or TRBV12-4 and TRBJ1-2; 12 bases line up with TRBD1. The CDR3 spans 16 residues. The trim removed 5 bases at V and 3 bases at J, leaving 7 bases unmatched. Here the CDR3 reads CASSSGTGGADYGYTF. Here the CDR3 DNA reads TGTGCCAGCAGTAGCGGGACAGGGGGCGCTGACTATGGCTACACCTTC.

For the CDR3, the DNA is TGTGCCAGCACCCCGGCTTATGCTGGGGCCAACGTCCTGACTTTC. It codes for CASTPAYAGANVLTF. The V gene is TRBV27, the J gene TRBJ2-6; D gene ambiguous. The germline gives CDR1 MNHEY, CDR2 SMNVEV (reference sequence). The CDR3 spans 15 residues. Trimming stripped 7 bases from V and 2 bases from J, with 12 bases between.

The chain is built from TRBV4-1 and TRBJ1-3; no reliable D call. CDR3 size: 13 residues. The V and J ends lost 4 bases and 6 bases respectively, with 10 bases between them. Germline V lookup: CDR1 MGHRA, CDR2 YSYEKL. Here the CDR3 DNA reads TGCGCCAGCAGCCCCGAATGGGCAAACACCATATATTTT. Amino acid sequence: CASSPEWANTIYF.

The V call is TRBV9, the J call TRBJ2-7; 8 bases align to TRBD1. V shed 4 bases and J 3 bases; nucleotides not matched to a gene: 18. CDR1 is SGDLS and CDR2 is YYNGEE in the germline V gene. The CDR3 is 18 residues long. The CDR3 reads CASSPPRQGTEYLYEQYF. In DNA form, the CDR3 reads TGTGCCAGCAGCCCACCACGACAGGGGACAGAATATCTCTACGAGCAGTACTTC.

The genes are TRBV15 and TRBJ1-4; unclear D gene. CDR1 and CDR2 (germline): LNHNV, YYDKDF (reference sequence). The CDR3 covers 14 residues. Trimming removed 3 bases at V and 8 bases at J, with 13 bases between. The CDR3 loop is CATSSSRTVEKLFF. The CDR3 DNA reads TGTGCCACCAGCAGCAGCAGAACTGTAGAAAAACTGTTTTTT.

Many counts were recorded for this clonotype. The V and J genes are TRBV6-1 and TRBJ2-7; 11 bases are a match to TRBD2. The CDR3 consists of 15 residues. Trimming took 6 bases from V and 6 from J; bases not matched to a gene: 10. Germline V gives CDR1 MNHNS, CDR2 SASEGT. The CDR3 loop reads CASRVVAGGPGEQYF. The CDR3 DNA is TGTGCCAGCAGGGTGGTAGCGGGGGGGCCTGGCGAGCAGTACTTC.

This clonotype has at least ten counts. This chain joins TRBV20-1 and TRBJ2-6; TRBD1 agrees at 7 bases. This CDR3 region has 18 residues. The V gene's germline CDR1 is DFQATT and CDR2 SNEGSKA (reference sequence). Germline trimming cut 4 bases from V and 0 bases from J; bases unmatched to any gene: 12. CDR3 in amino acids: CSATGPGQRPSGANVLTF. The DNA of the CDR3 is TGCAGTGCTACCGGACCGGGACAGCGACCCTCTGGGGCCAACGTCCTGACTTTC.

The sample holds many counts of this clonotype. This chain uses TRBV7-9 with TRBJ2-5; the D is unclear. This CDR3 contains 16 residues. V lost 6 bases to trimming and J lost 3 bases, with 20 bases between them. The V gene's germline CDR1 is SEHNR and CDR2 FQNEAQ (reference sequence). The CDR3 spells CASSVKAAKIEETQYF. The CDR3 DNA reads TGTGCCAGCAGTGTTAAGGCAGCAAAGATCGAAGAGACCCAGTACTTC.

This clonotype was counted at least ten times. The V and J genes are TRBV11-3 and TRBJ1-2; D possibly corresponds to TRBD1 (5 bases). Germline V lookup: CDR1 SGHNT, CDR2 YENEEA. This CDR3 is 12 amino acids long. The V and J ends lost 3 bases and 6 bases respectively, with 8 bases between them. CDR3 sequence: CASSFGGNGYTF. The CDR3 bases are TGTGCCAGCAGCTTTGGGGGGAATGGCTACACCTTC. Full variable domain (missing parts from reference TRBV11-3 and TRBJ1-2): EAGVVQSPRYKIIEKKQPVAFWCNPISGHNTLYWYLQNLGQGPELLIRYENEEAVDDSQLPKDRFSAERLKGVDSTLKIQPAELGDSAVYLCASSFGGNGYTFGSGTRLTVV.

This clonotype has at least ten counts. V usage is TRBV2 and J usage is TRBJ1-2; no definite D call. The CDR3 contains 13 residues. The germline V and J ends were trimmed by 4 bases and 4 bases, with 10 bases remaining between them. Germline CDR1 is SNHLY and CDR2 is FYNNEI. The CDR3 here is CASSVEGGYGYTF. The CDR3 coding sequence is TGTGCCAGCAGTGTTGAGGGTGGCTATGGCTACACCTTC.

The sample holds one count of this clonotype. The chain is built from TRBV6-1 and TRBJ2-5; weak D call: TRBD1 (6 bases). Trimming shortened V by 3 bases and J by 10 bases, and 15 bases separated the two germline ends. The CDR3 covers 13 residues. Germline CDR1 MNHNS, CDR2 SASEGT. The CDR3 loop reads CASSDPRTGYQYF. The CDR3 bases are TGTGCCAGCAGTGACCCACGAACAGGGTACCAGTACTTC.

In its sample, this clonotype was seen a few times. CDR3 nucleotides: TGTGCCATCAGTGGTTTCCTTGATACAGATACGCAGTATTTT. Amino acids: CAISGFLDTDTQYF. The chain has TRBV10-3 and TRBJ2-3, with D uncertain. Trimming took 4 bases from V and 3 from J, leaving 11 bases between them. The CDR3 is made up of 14 amino acids. Per germline, CDR1 ENHRY and CDR2 SYGVKD.